These 14 T cell receptor beta chains share one sample of origin, sequenced in a study of shared clonotypes between healthy human individuals. Assay: immunoSEQ multiplex PCR; the TCRdb copy retains only in-frame clones and omits some. The repertoire holds about 2.4 million clones, with more than 85% as singletons. Sequenced sample: naive CD4+ T cells from PBMCs. Subset of the sample: CD45RA+ positively selected. The receptor set was obtained from a man aged 18-30 years in good health. Some clones in this sample may be carry-over from other donors' samples.

The rearrangement uses TRBV4-1 and TRBJ2-1, with a weak D call TRBD1 (5 bases). The CDR3 runs to 16 residues. The germline V gene encodes CDR1 MGHRA and CDR2 YSYEKL. V lost 4 bases and J 4 bases, leaving 17 bases between the germline ends. The DNA of the CDR3 is TGCGCCAGCAGCCTGTTGTTGACAGACCAATACAATGAGCAGTTCTTC. Protein sequence: CASSLLLTDQYNEQFF.

CDR3 protein: CASSERRSNQPQHF. DNA for the CDR3: TGTGCCAGCAGTGAGCGGCGGAGCAATCAGCCCCAGCATTTT. The V call is TRBV2, the J call TRBJ1-5; D is unresolved. Germline V lookup: CDR1 SNHLY, CDR2 FYNNEI. There are 14 residues in the CDR3. V was trimmed by 3 bases and J by 1 base, leaving 7 bases between them. The full variable domain, its missing parts supplied by reference TRBV2 and TRBJ1-5, is EPEVTQTPSHQVTQMGQEVILRCVPISNHLYFYWYRQILGQKVEFLVSFYNNEISEKSEIFDDQFSVERPDGSNFTLKIRSTKLEDSAMYFCASSERRSNQPQHFGDGTRLSIL.

V is TRBV5-1 and J is TRBJ1-1, with D possibly matching TRBD1 (5 bases). This CDR3 has 15 amino acids. V gave up 4 bases and J gave up 3 bases, with 16 bases separating them. Germline CDR1 reads SGHRS; CDR2 reads YFSETQ. The CDR3, as DNA: TGCGCCAGCAGCCCACGCCAGGGCGCGCACACTGAAGCTTTCTTT. Its translation: CASSPRQGAHTEAFF.

The J gene is TRBJ2-6, the V gene TRBV30, with D possibly being TRBD1 or TRBD2 (7 bases each). Germline values: CDR1 GTSNPN, CDR2 SVGIG (reference sequence). V was pared by 5 bases and J by 0 bases, with 17 bases between. The CDR3 is made up of 17 amino acids. The CDR3, as DNA: TGTGCCTGGGGGAGGGGGCAGGGTCACTCTGGGGCCAACGTCCTGACTTTC. The encoded protein is CAWGRGQGHSGANVLTF.

The J gene is TRBJ2-1, the V gene TRBV11-2, with D maybe TRBD1 (6 bases). This CDR3 comprises 16 residues. V lost 5 bases and J 2 bases, leaving 16 bases between the germline ends. From germline, CDR1 is SGHAT and CDR2 FQNNGV. The CDR3 is CASSPQGPKTYNEQFF. DNA of the CDR3: TGTGCCAGCAGCCCCCAGGGGCCTAAAACCTACAATGAGCAGTTCTTC.

V gene TRBV7-9 combines with J gene TRBJ2-3, with 10 bases fitting TRBD2. V gave up 5 bases and J gave up 2 bases; unmatched junction bases: 7. Germline-derived CDR1 and CDR2 are SEHNR and FQNEAQ (reference sequence). The CDR3 is 16 residues long. The CDR3 region is CASSRVAGGPTDTQYF. In DNA form, the CDR3 reads TGTGCCAGCAGCCGGGTAGCGGGAGGCCCCACAGATACGCAGTATTTT.

This clone appeared a few times. Other DNA sequences in this sample translate to the same CDR3. The chain couples TRBV7-3 to TRBJ1-1; D call uncertain. V was cut by 3 bases and J by 0 bases, with 5 bases left in between. This CDR3 has 13 amino acids. CDR1 and CDR2 from the germline V gene are SGHTA and FQGTGA. The CDR3 coding sequence is TGTGCCAGCAGCTTCGGGTTGAACACTGAAGCTTTCTTT. It encodes CASSFGLNTEAFF. Complete variable domain (other parts from reference TRBV7-3 and TRBJ1-1): GAGVSQTPSNKVTEKGKYVELRCDPISGHTALYWYRQSLGQGPEFLIYFQGTGAADDSGLPNDRFFAVRPEGSVSTLKIQRTERGDSAVYLCASSFGLNTEAFFGQGTRLTVV.

The genes are TRBV5-6 and TRBJ1-4, with a possible D match to TRBD1 (6 bases). With 6 bases removed from V and 2 bases from J, the gap between germline ends came to 11 bases. The CDR3 consists of 14 residues. Germline values: CDR1 SGHDT, CDR2 YYEEEE. The CDR3 protein is CASNLQGTNEKLFF. The CDR3 DNA reads as TGTGCCAGCAACCTGCAGGGGACTAATGAAAAACTGTTTTTT.

The CDR3: CASSLRTSGSFGTDTQYF. Here the CDR3 DNA reads TGTGCCAGCAGCTTGAGGACTAGCGGGAGTTTTGGCACAGATACGCAGTATTTT. The rearrangement joins TRBV5-6 to TRBJ2-3; the match to TRBD2 covers 13 bases. Germline V gene data show CDR1 as SGHDT and CDR2 as YYEEEE. The CDR3 has 18 amino acids. J was trimmed by 1 base and V by 1 base; bases with no gene match: 6.

The chain recombines TRBV10-3 with TRBJ1-5; the match to TRBD1 covers 11 bases. Germline-derived CDR1 and CDR2 are ENHRY and SYGVKD. Unmatched junction bases numbered 10, after V lost 7 bases and J lost 5 bases. This CDR3 is 16 amino acids long. The CDR3 DNA is TGTGCCATCACCAGCGGGACAGGGGGTTTGGATCAGCCCCAGCATTTT. Encoded protein: CAITSGTGGLDQPQHF.

The chain recombines TRBV6-6 with TRBJ1-2, with D maybe TRBD1 (5 bases). V was clipped by 2 bases and J by 4 bases, with 14 bases between them. Germline CDR1 is MNHNY and CDR2 is SVGAGI (reference sequence). This CDR3 is 15 amino acids long. CDR3 nucleotides: TGTGCCAGCAGTTACGGGATTAGGGGCGGCTATGGCTACACCTTC. Residues: CASSYGIRGGYGYTF.

The CDR3 region has the DNA TGTGCCACCAGCTCCAAACCTTTATACGAGACCCAGTACTTC. It yields the protein CATSSKPLYETQYF. V and J are TRBV15 and TRBJ2-5, with D unclear. The CDR3 sequence is 14 residues long. With 5 bases removed from V and 5 bases from J, the gap between germline ends came to 15 bases. Germline V gene data show CDR1 as LNHNV and CDR2 as YYDKDF (reference sequence).

This clone was detected once. This chain joins TRBV4-3 and TRBJ2-7; TRBD2 matches 8 bases. The CDR3 has 15 residues. V gave up 2 bases and J gave up 2 bases; unmatched junction bases: 5. From germline, CDR1 is LGHNA and CDR2 YSLEER. The CDR3 sequence is CASSQRTSRAYEQYF. CDR3 in DNA: TGCGCCAGCAGCCAAAGGACTAGCCGTGCCTACGAGCAGTACTTC.

The J gene is TRBJ1-5, the V gene TRBV6-1; 9 bases align to TRBD1. Germline V CDR1 and CDR2: MNHNS, SASEGT. Losses at the gene ends were 4 bases for V and 6 bases for J; bases not matched to a gene: 4. The CDR3 loop spans 14 amino acids. The CDR3 sequence is CASSVTGGPQPQHF. The CDR3 DNA follows: TGTGCCAGCAGTGTTACAGGGGGCCCTCAGCCCCAGCATTTT.